The next 19 T cell receptor beta chains were all read from a single sample in a study of T cell repertoires in cytomegalovirus infection. Each CDR3 protein is one row after TCRdb ran MiXCR on the reads. The table includes about 740,000 distinct CDR3 sequences, roughly 36% detected once. Specimen: PBMCs. Receptor source: a human donor in good health (CMV status not recorded). Some clones in this sample may be carry-over from other donors' samples.

The chain joins TRBV12-3 or TRBV12-4 to TRBJ2-7; 7 bases are a match to TRBD1. V lost 3 bases and J lost 6; bases outside the gene matches: 5. The CDR3 has 13 amino acids. The CDR3 DNA reads TGTGCCAGCAGTTTGGACAGGTTCAGCGAGCAGTACTTC. Amino acids: CASSLDRFSEQYF.

This clonotype came up once. The rearrangement joins TRBV15 to TRBJ2-7; a weak D match, TRBD2 (5 bases). The germline V and J ends were trimmed by 0 bases and 7 bases, with 16 bases remaining between them. The V gene's germline CDR1 is LNHNV and CDR2 YYDKDF (reference sequence). This CDR3 comprises 15 residues. CDR3: CATSRDLAPKREQYF. DNA for the CDR3: TGTGCCACCAGCAGAGATTTGGCCCCAAAGCGGGAGCAGTACTTC.

This chain connects TRBV28 to TRBJ2-5; 9 bases are shared with TRBD1. CDR1 MDHEN and CDR2 SYDVKM come from the germline V gene. Unmatched junction bases numbered 16, after V lost 6 bases and J lost 5 bases. There are 17 residues in the CDR3. CDR3 amino acids: CASSRTTGTGLWETQYF. CDR3 DNA sequence: TGTGCCAGCAGCAGGACAACCGGGACAGGGCTATGGGAGACCCAGTACTTC.

The rearrangement uses TRBV4-1 and TRBJ2-1, with TRBD2 identical over 9 bases. The V segment lost 2 bases and the J segment 7 bases; nucleotides outside the gene matches: 12. Germline CDR1 reads MGHRA; CDR2 reads YSYEKL. The CDR3 runs 17 residues. The chain's CDR3 is CASSQMAVAGARNEQFF. CDR3 coding DNA: TGCGCCAGCAGCCAAATGGCCGTAGCGGGAGCGAGAAATGAGCAGTTCTTC.

The chain joins TRBV19 to TRBJ2-1; possibly TRBD2 for D (6 bases). Per the germline V gene, CDR1 is LNHDA and CDR2 is SQIVND (reference sequence). The CDR3 is made up of 15 amino acids. Trimming took 9 bases from V and 5 from J, leaving 20 bases between them. This CDR3 is CASAVEAGRHNEQFF. The CDR3, as DNA: TGTGCCAGCGCCGTGGAAGCGGGCCGTCACAATGAGCAGTTCTTC.

This clonotype was found a few times. The chain combines TRBV5-6 with TRBJ1-4; no reliable D call. V lost 1 base to trimming and J lost 0 bases, with 13 bases between them. This CDR3 has 17 residues. Germline CDR1 reads SGHDT; CDR2 reads YYEEEE. CDR3 in DNA: TGTGCCAGCAGCTTGTTGTCGCCTCATCCAACTAATGAAAAACTGTTTTTT. Translated: CASSLLSPHPTNEKLFF.

In this sample, this clonotype turned up once. V usage is TRBV7-6 and J usage is TRBJ1-5, with a possible D match to TRBD1 (6 bases). This CDR3 comprises 15 residues. V lost 0 bases, J lost 7 bases, and 13 bases lay in between. Germline lookup yields CDR1 SGHVS and CDR2 FNYEAQ. CDR3 protein: CASSLAGGAQQPQHF. The CDR3 coding sequence is TGTGCCAGCAGCTTAGCGGGGGGGGCTCAACAGCCCCAGCATTTT.

This sequence joins TRBV5-6 and TRBJ1-5; tentative D call: TRBD1 (5 bases). Germline loops: CDR1 SGHDT, CDR2 YYEEEE. Deletions cut 3 bases from V and 0 bases from J, with 13 bases between. The CDR3 runs to 16 residues. The CDR3 nucleotides are TGTGCCAGCAGCTCCGAGGGACGGCTTAGCAATCAGCCCCAGCATTTT. Amino acid sequence: CASSSEGRLSNQPQHF.

The chain has TRBV29-1 and TRBJ2-1; tentatively, D is TRBD1 or TRBD2 (6 bases each). CDR1 and CDR2 from the germline V gene are SQVTM and ANQGSEA. The V and J ends lost 0 bases and 6 bases respectively, with 18 bases between them. CDR3 length equals 16 residues. The CDR3 loop reads CSVEEWAGEVVNEQFF. DNA of the CDR3: TGCAGCGTTGAAGAGTGGGCAGGGGAGGTAGTCAATGAGCAGTTCTTC.

This clonotype was picked up a small number of times. The chain uses TRBV11-2 and TRBJ2-7; the D gene is possibly TRBD1 (5 bases). There are 12 residues in the CDR3. Trimming left V 5 bases short and J 6 bases short, with 11 bases between. Germline loops: CDR1 SGHAT, CDR2 FQNNGV. The CDR3 bases are TGTGCCAGCAGCCTCCAAACAGGCGAGCAGTACTTC. It translates to CASSLQTGEQYF.

This clonotype was observed a few times. V and J are TRBV19 and TRBJ1-1; no clear D. The germline gives CDR1 LNHDA, CDR2 SQIVND (reference sequence). The CDR3 runs 13 residues. Trimming removed 5 bases from V and 3 bases from J, with 10 bases in between. The CDR3, as DNA: TGTGCCAGTAGTCCCCCCCAGGACACTGAAGCTTTCTTT. Translated, it gives CASSPPQDTEAFF.

This clonotype turned up a few times. The gene calls are TRBV9 and TRBJ2-5; D uncertain. Germline values: CDR1 SGDLS, CDR2 YYNGEE. Trimming pared 0 bases from V and 0 bases from J, leaving 6 bases between. The CDR3 contains 14 residues. As DNA, the CDR3 is TGTGCCAGCAGCGTAGGGCCAGACCAAGAGACCCAGTACTTC. It encodes CASSVGPDQETQYF.

The chain links TRBV24-1 to TRBJ1-4; D not certain. The V and J ends lost 4 bases and 11 bases respectively, with 7 bases between them. The CDR3 is 11 amino acids. Germline loops: CDR1 KGHDR, CDR2 SFDVKD. The CDR3 DNA follows: TGTGCCACCAGTGAAGCGGGGAAACTGTTTTTT. Its translation: CATSEAGKLFF.

Details on this clonotype: One junction end disagrees with the germline gene, perhaps due to a read error. The rearrangement uses TRBV11-1 and TRBJ2-2, with D possibly TRBD2 on 5 matching bases. Germline loops: CDR1 SGHAT, CDR2 FQDESV (reference sequence). The CDR3 sequence is 15 residues long. As DNA, the CDR3 is TGTGACAGCAGCTTAAAGGGTCGTAACACCGGGGATCTGTTTTTT. It yields the protein CDSSLKGRNTGDLFF.

This clonotype was seen more than once but under ten times. This sequence joins TRBV11-2 and TRBJ2-5; D gene ambiguous. This CDR3 comprises 16 residues. Germline lookup yields CDR1 SGHAT and CDR2 FQNNGV. The V end was cut by 1 base, the J end by 1 base, with 13 bases between. CDR3 bases: TGTGCCAGCAGCTTAGCCTTCGGCTCAACCCAAGAGACCCAGTACTTC. Its translation is CASSLAFGSTQETQYF.

Of note for this clonotype: The junction shows a germline mismatch at one end, possibly a read error. The chain carries TRBV23-1 and TRBJ1-5; TRBD1 agrees at 7 bases. TRBV23-1 is given ORF status, its function remaining uncertain. The CDR3 is 16 amino acids. This CDR3 reads CASSHLPPDREQPQRF. DNA of the CDR3: TGCGCCAGCAGTCACCTTCCCCCTGACAGGGAGCAGCCCCAGCGTTTT.

This clonotype has a count of ten or more. This chain uses TRBV11-3 with TRBJ2-2; D unclear. The CDR3 runs 11 residues. The germline gives CDR1 SGHNT, CDR2 YENEEA. Between the trimmed V and J ends, which lost 9 bases and 3 bases, there was a span of 5 bases. The DNA of the CDR3 is TGTGCCAGGGCACACACCGGGGAGCTGTTTTTT. Amino acid sequence: CARAHTGELFF.

This clonotype occurred once. The chain joins TRBV4-1 to TRBJ1-1; D unclear. CDR1 is MGHRA, CDR2 YSYEKL, per germline. V gave up 0 bases and J gave up 4 bases, with 6 bases separating them. The length of the CDR3 is 13 residues. CDR3 in amino acids: CASSQDTFTEAFF. The CDR3 region has the DNA TGCGCCAGCAGCCAAGATACCTTCACTGAAGCTTTCTTT.

V and J are TRBV5-5 and TRBJ1-2; D remains unclear. The V end lost 0 bases, the J end lost 5 bases, and 8 bases lay between the germline ends. CDR3 size: 13 residues. CDR1 and CDR2 (germline): SGHKS, YYEKEE (reference sequence). CDR3 sequence: CASSLAEVYGYTF. DNA of the CDR3: TGTGCCAGCAGCTTGGCTGAGGTGTATGGCTACACCTTC.